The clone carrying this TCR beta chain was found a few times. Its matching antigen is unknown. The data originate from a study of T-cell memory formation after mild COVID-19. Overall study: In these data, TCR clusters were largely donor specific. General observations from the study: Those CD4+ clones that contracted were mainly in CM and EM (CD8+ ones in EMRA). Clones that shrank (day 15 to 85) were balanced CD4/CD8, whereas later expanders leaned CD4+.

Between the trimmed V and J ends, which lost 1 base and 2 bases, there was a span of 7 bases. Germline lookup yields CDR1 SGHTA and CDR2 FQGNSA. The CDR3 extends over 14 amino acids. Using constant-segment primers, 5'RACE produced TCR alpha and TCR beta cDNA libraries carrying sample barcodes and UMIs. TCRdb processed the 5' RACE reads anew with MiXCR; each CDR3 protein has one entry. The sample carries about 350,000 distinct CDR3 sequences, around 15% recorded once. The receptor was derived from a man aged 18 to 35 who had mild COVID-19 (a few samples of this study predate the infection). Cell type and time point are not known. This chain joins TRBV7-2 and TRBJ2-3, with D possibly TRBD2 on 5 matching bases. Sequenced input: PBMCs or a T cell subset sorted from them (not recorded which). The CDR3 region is CASSLGLYTDTQYF. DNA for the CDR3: TGTGCCAGCAGCTTAGGACTATACACAGATACGCAGTATTTT.